Listed below are T cell receptor beta chains from one sample, sequenced in a study of blood T cell repertoires in COVID-19. The protocol was immunoSEQ multiplex PCR, while the TCRdb copy is restricted to in-frame clones and leaves out a portion. Among 120,000 to 150,000 clones, around 87% were seen once, and the ten largest hold about 5.6%. The sample comprised peripheral blood. The receptors come from a human donor in a cohort sampled during active COVID-19. Both conserved end residues are part of each CDR3. Each record gives: J gene, V gene, D gene, clone size, CDR3 DNA, CDR3 protein. The D gene is left open where the match is weak. Not every row has a clone size; where given, it reads once, few, many or a size class.

j_gene: TRBJ2-1; v_gene: TRBV27; d_gene: TRBD1; abundance: .; CDR3nt: TGTGCCACATCGGGACAGGGGATATATGAGCAGTTCTTC; CDR3aa: CATSGQGIYEQFF
j_gene: TRBJ1-5; v_gene: TRBV6-5; d_gene: .; abundance: .; CDR3nt: TGTGCCAGCAGGCCAGAAGATAGCAATCAGCCCCAGCATTTT; CDR3aa: CASRPEDSNQPQHF
j_gene: TRBJ2-7; v_gene: TRBV5-1; d_gene: TRBD1; abundance: .; CDR3nt: TGCGCCAGCAGTTTTGCCGCCTCCGGGACAGGGGGCTACGAGCAGTACTTC; CDR3aa: CASSFAASGTGGYEQYF
j_gene: TRBJ2-5; v_gene: TRBV7-8; d_gene: .; abundance: .; CDR3nt: TGTGCCAGCAGCTTAGGGGTTCTAGCCGGCCGGGAGACCCAGTACTTC; CDR3aa: CASSLGVLAGRETQYF
j_gene: TRBJ2-5; v_gene: TRBV27; d_gene: TRBD2; abundance: .; CDR3nt: TGTGCCAGCAGTCCACCCACGGGACTAGGAATTAAAGAGACCCAGTACTTC; CDR3aa: CASSPPTGLGIKETQYF
j_gene: TRBJ2-1; v_gene: TRBV29-1; d_gene: .; abundance: .; CDR3nt: TGCAGCGCTGTATTACAGGGTTGGGTAGATGAGCAGTTCTTC; CDR3aa: CSAVLQGWVDEQFF
j_gene: TRBJ2-3; v_gene: TRBV7-2; d_gene: TRBD2; abundance: .; CDR3nt: TGTGCCAGCAGCTTCTTCACTAGCGGAACAGATACGCAGTATTTT; CDR3aa: CASSFFTSGTDTQYF
j_gene: TRBJ2-3; v_gene: TRBV7-6; d_gene: .; abundance: .; CDR3nt: TGTGCCAGCAGCCGGACTAGAGGGGGAACAGATACGCAGTATTTT; CDR3aa: CASSRTRGGTDTQYF
j_gene: TRBJ1-1; v_gene: TRBV19; d_gene: .; abundance: few; CDR3nt: TGTGCCAGTAGTATGGGAAAACAGGGAAGGACTGAAGCTTTCTTT; CDR3aa: CASSMGKQGRTEAFF
j_gene: TRBJ2-6; v_gene: TRBV10-3; d_gene: .; abundance: few; CDR3nt: TGTGCCATCAGTGCCTCGGGACAACTCTCTGGGGCCAACGTCCTGACTTTC; CDR3aa: CAISASGQLSGANVLTF
j_gene: TRBJ1-2; v_gene: TRBV2; d_gene: .; abundance: .; CDR3nt: TGTGCCAGCAGTGAGGGGCAGGGCTATGGCTACACCTTC; CDR3aa: CASSEGQGYGYTF
j_gene: TRBJ1-6; v_gene: TRBV3-1/TRBV3-2; d_gene: .; abundance: .; CDR3nt: TGTGCCAGCAGCCCCCGGGACATCCGGGACCTTGGGTCACCCCTCCACTTT; CDR3aa: CASSPRDIRDLGSPLHF
j_gene: TRBJ2-4; v_gene: TRBV20-1; d_gene: .; abundance: .; CDR3nt: TGCAGTGCTAGTGGTTTCCCTAGGGGAAAGGGGAACATTCAGTACTTC; CDR3aa: CSASGFPRGKGNIQYF